One sample yielded the 5 T cell receptor beta chains listed below, sequenced in a study of blood T cell repertoires in COVID-19. Assay: immunoSEQ multiplex PCR; the TCRdb copy retains only in-frame clones and omits some. The sample contains some 97,000 clones, roughly 88% of which appear only once. Sequenced material: peripheral blood. The origin of the receptors is a human donor in a cohort sampled during active COVID-19.

This chain joins TRBV7-2 and TRBJ2-7; 8 bases fit TRBD2. The CDR3 is 13 residues long. V shed 3 bases, J shed 6 bases, and the junction held 4 bases outside the gene matches. Germline V gene data show CDR1 as SGHTA and CDR2 as FQGNSA. CDR3 nucleotide sequence: TGTGCCAGCAGCTTTAGCGGGGTCCGCGAGCAGTACTTC. Its protein product is CASSFSGVREQYF.

The chain is built from TRBV7-9 and TRBJ1-4; D not resolved. This CDR3 is built from 15 residues. Germline CDR1 reads SEHNR; CDR2 reads FQNEAQ (reference sequence). V was shortened by 1 base and J by 8 bases, with 14 bases between the two germline ends. The CDR3 coding sequence is TGTGCCAGCAGCTTAGGGAGGAAACCCTCAGAAAAACTGTTTTTT. It translates to CASSLGRKPSEKLFF.

The V call is TRBV25-1, the J call TRBJ2-1; 9 bases fit TRBD2. The CDR3 is 15 residues long. After removal of 6 bases from V and 5 bases from J, the junction contained 8 bases not matched to a gene. Germline loops: CDR1 MGHDK, CDR2 SYGVNS. The CDR3 here is CASSLSGRSHNEQFF. CDR3 DNA sequence: TGTGCCAGCAGCCTCAGCGGGAGGAGCCACAATGAGCAGTTCTTC.

This clone occurred once. The chain couples TRBV21-1 to TRBJ2-7; the table gives TRBD1 as D, unverified against the DNA. TRBV21-1 is a known pseudogene. The CDR3 is 16 residues long. The CDR3 reads CASSKPGTVGPYEQYF. CDR3 in DNA: TGTGCCAGCAGCAAGCCCGGGACAGTGGGCCCCTACGAGCAGTACTTC.

The CDR3 DNA reads TGTGCCACCAGCAGGGGAGGGTACGTGGAGCCCCAGCATTTT. Its translation: CATSRGGYVEPQHF. The chain couples TRBV15 to TRBJ1-5; D gene unclear. Trimming removed 3 bases from V and 8 bases from J, with 14 bases in between. The CDR3 has 14 residues. From germline, CDR1 is LNHNV and CDR2 YYDKDF (reference sequence).